Each of the 10 T cell receptor beta chains below was sequenced from the same sample in a study of shared clonotypes between healthy human individuals. Profiling relied on immunoSEQ multiplex PCR, and the TCRdb table lists in-frame clones only, not all of them. The sample comprises 400,000 to 600,000 clones, 95% to 96% of which are singletons, and approximately 0.067% rests with the top ten. Input material: naive CD4+ T cells sorted from blood. Subset described: CD45RA+ positively selected. The receptors here all came from a woman in her twenties or thirties in good health.

The rearrangement joins TRBV7-2 to TRBJ2-5; D is uncertain. Germline CDR1 SGHTA, CDR2 FQGNSA. There are 16 residues in the CDR3. Trimming took off 0 bases at V and 0 bases at J, with 11 bases between the two ends. CDR3 sequence: CASSLAVAEYQETQYF. The CDR3 DNA follows: TGTGCCAGCAGCTTAGCGGTTGCCGAGTACCAAGAGACCCAGTACTTC.

This chain links TRBV28 with TRBJ2-5; a weak D match, TRBD1 (5 bases). The CDR3 has 14 residues. Trimming stripped 5 bases from V and 1 base from J, with 11 bases between. Germline V gene data show CDR1 as MDHEN and CDR2 as SYDVKM. Written as DNA, the CDR3 is TGTGCCAGCAGTGGGGCCCGGGTCCAAGAGACCCAGTACTTC. It specifies CASSGARVQETQYF.

CDR3 nucleotide sequence: TGTGCCAGCAGCCCGACCCCTAGCGGGACGTACCAAGAGACCCAGTACTTC. Translating gives CASSPTPSGTYQETQYF. The rearrangement links TRBV11-1 to TRBJ2-5; 9 positions agree with TRBD2. The CDR3 consists of 17 residues. The J segment lost 0 bases and the V segment lost 5 bases, leaving 10 bases of the junction unmatched. Germline values: CDR1 SGHAT, CDR2 FQDESV (reference sequence).

The gene calls are TRBV5-1 and TRBJ2-2, with D maybe TRBD1 (6 bases). V gave up 4 bases and J gave up 6 bases, with 13 bases separating them. Germline V lookup: CDR1 SGHRS, CDR2 YFSETQ. CDR3 length: 14 residues. The CDR3 is CASSMGQQSGELFF. CDR3 sequence (DNA): TGCGCCAGCAGCATGGGACAACAGTCCGGGGAGCTGTTTTTT.

This clone was recorded once. V gene TRBV19 combines with J gene TRBJ2-1; 11 bases agree with TRBD2. The V gene end was trimmed by 4 bases and the J gene end by 9 bases; junction bases not matched to a gene: 14. Per the germline V gene, CDR1 is LNHDA and CDR2 is SQIVND (reference sequence). The CDR3 covers 17 residues. CDR3 loop: CASSSTLAGVLSSEQFF. The CDR3, as DNA: TGTGCCAGTAGTAGTACACTAGCGGGAGTCTTGTCCAGTGAGCAGTTCTTC. Supplemented by reference TRBV19 and TRBJ2-1, the full variable domain reads DGGITQSPKYLFRKEGQNVTLSCEQNLNHDAMYWYRQDPGQGLRLIYYSQIVNDFQKGDIAEGYSVSREKKESFPLTVTSAQKNPTAFYLCASSSTLAGVLSSEQFFGPGTRLTVL.

The genes are TRBV27 and TRBJ1-5, with a tentative D call TRBD1 (5 bases). Germline-derived CDR1 and CDR2 are MNHEY and SMNVEV (reference sequence). V lost 5 bases, J lost 1 base, and 12 bases lay in between. The CDR3 runs 15 residues. This CDR3 reads CASSPTGESNQPQHF. CDR3 sequence (DNA): TGTGCCAGCAGTCCGACGGGGGAGAGCAATCAGCCCCAGCATTTT.

This rearrangement joins TRBV25-1 to TRBJ2-7; D perhaps matches TRBD1 (5 bases). V lost 2 bases and J 5 bases, leaving 10 bases between the germline ends. Germline CDR1 and CDR2: MGHDK and SYGVNS. The CDR3 totals 13 residues. This CDR3 reads CASSEATEDEQYF. The DNA for the CDR3 is TGTGCCAGCAGTGAAGCGACAGAGGACGAGCAGTACTTC.

The chain combines TRBV2 with TRBJ2-4; D remains unclear. Between the trimmed V and J ends, which lost 9 bases and 10 bases, there was a span of 10 bases. Looked up from germline, CDR1 is SNHLY and CDR2 is FYNNEI. The CDR3 contains 10 residues. The CDR3 loop reads CASRRAIQYF. The CDR3 DNA follows: TGTGCCAGTAGACGGGCGATTCAGTACTTC.

V and J are TRBV6-5 and TRBJ2-2; D call uncertain. The CDR3 runs to 14 residues. Per germline, CDR1 MNHEY and CDR2 SVGAGI. Between the trimmed V and J ends, which lost 8 bases and 6 bases, there was a span of 16 bases. DNA for the CDR3: TGTGCCAGCCGTAGAAGTTGGGGTTCCGGGGAGCTGTTTTTT. Protein sequence: CASRRSWGSGELFF.

The genes are TRBV4-1 and TRBJ2-7; D is undetermined. The CDR3 sequence is 14 residues long. In germline, CDR1 is MGHRA, CDR2 YSYEKL. V dropped 6 bases and J dropped 2 bases, with 14 bases sitting between them. The CDR3 loop is CASSPQSGPYEQYF. The CDR3 DNA reads as TGCGCCAGCAGTCCTCAGAGTGGTCCCTACGAGCAGTACTTC.